This TCR beta chain was profiled in a study of CD8+CD57+ T cells in acquired aplastic anemia. The length of the CDR3 is 12 residues. With 3 bases removed from V and 7 bases from J, the gap between germline ends came to 9 bases. Germline V gives CDR1 SGHTA, CDR2 FQGNSA. Genomic DNA provided the template from which TCR beta VDJ and CDR3 profiles were obtained. TCRdb re-called the reads through MiXCR, storing one row per CDR3 protein. The table includes over 150,000 distinct CDR3 sequences, roughly half detected once. This clonotype occurred many times. The sample consisted of sorted CD4+, CD8+, or CD8+CD57+ T cells (not recorded which) from PBMCs. The origin of this receptor is a human donor in good health, serving as a control. The rearrangement links TRBV7-2 to TRBJ1-1; possible D gene TRBD1, 6 bases. The CDR3 sequence: CASSFSGVEAFF. For the CDR3, the DNA is TGTGCCAGCAGCTTCTCAGGGGTTGAAGCTTTCTTT.